The 25 T cell receptor beta chains below all came from one sample that was sequenced in a study of blood T cell repertoires in COVID-19. TCRdb's table, derived via immunoSEQ multiplex PCR, lists solely in-frame clones and lacks some. The sample records some 96,000 clones, 86% being singletons. The sample consisted of peripheral blood. Receptor source: a man over 45 with acute or convalescent COVID-19.

This clone has only one observation. This sequence joins TRBV6-5 and TRBJ2-1, with D tentatively TRBD2 (6 bases). This CDR3 has 14 residues. Germline V gene data show CDR1 as MNHEY and CDR2 as SVGAGI. The V end was cut by 2 bases, the J end by 5 bases, with 10 bases between. The CDR3 loop is CASSYRDSNNEQFF. The CDR3 DNA reads as TGTGCCAGCAGTTACCGGGACTCGAACAATGAGCAGTTCTTC.

Remarks on this clone: The same CDR3 is also encoded by other DNA sequences in this sample. This chain joins TRBV5-1 and TRBJ2-3, with D perhaps TRBD2 (5 bases). The V end was cut by 0 bases, the J end by 6 bases, with 11 bases between. Germline V lookup: CDR1 SGHRS, CDR2 YFSETQ. The CDR3 length is 14 residues. In nucleotides, the CDR3 is TGCGCCAGCAGCTTGGGGACGGGATCGGATACGCAGTATTTT. This gives the protein CASSLGTGSDTQYF.

This sequence joins TRBV19 and TRBJ2-3; D is possibly TRBD1 (7 bases). The CDR3 totals 14 residues. The germline V gene has CDR1 LNHDA and CDR2 SQIVND (reference sequence). Trimming took 6 bases from V and 1 from J, leaving 11 bases between them. The CDR3 coding sequence is TGTGCCAGTAGCCGGGGGACAGGCACAGATACGCAGTATTTT. This translates into CASSRGTGTDTQYF.

The chain recombines TRBV10-3 with TRBJ2-5, with 8 positions matching TRBD2. The CDR3 covers 14 residues. The V gene's germline CDR1 is ENHRY and CDR2 SYGVKD. Trimming took 2 bases from V and 5 from J; bases not matched to a gene: 4. The CDR3 DNA reads as TGTGCCATCAGTGAGCGCGGGGGGAGGGAGACCCAGTACTTC. Its protein is CAISERGGRETQYF.

DNA for the CDR3: TGTGCTAGTGCCGGGGACTTGGGACCCTACGAGCAGTACTTC. Protein product: CASAGDLGPYEQYF. V usage is TRBV12-5 and J usage is TRBJ2-7; a weak D match, TRBD2 (6 bases). The V end lost 7 bases, the J end lost 2 bases, and 15 bases lay between the germline ends. Germline CDR1 LGHNT, CDR2 FRNRAP. The CDR3 is 14 amino acids. Full variable domain (rest looked up from reference TRBV12-5 and TRBJ2-7): DARVTQTPRHKVTEMGQEVTMRCQPILGHNTVFWYRQTMMQGLELLAYFRNRAPLDDSGMPKDRFSAEMPDATLATLKIQPSEPRDSAVYFCASAGDLGPYEQYFGPGTRLTVT.

This chain links TRBV9 with TRBJ1-2; maybe TRBD1 (6 bases). The V gene lost 3 bases and the J gene lost 2 bases, with 14 bases spanning the gap. The CDR3 loop spans 15 amino acids. Germline-derived CDR1 and CDR2 are SGDLS and YYNGEE. CDR3 amino acids: CASSARQVQNYGYTF. The CDR3 bases are TGTGCCAGCAGCGCTAGACAGGTCCAAAACTATGGCTACACCTTC. Looking up the rest from reference TRBV9 and TRBJ1-2 gives the full variable domain: DSGVTQTPKHLITATGQRVTLRCSPRSGDLSVYWYQQSLDQGLQFLIQYYNGEERAKGNILERFSAQQFPDLHSELNLSSLELGDSALYFCASSARQVQNYGYTFGSGTRLTVV.

This chain links TRBV19 with TRBJ2-5; no firm D call. The CDR3 spans 13 residues. Germline assignment: CDR1 LNHDA and CDR2 SQIVND (reference sequence). V was clipped by 7 bases and J by 5 bases, with 14 bases between them. The chain's CDR3 is CASKETPDETQYF. CDR3 in DNA: TGTGCCAGTAAAGAGACTCCCGACGAGACCCAGTACTTC.

The rearrangement uses TRBV7-6 and TRBJ1-1, with TRBD1 as a possible D gene (6 bases). Germline assignment: CDR1 SGHVS and CDR2 FNYEAQ. V lost 3 bases, J lost 5 bases, and 25 bases lay in between. The CDR3 covers 18 residues. CDR3 protein: CASSLHTSRDTKSTEAFF. The CDR3 DNA reads as TGTGCCAGCAGCTTGCATACGTCCCGGGACACCAAATCGACTGAAGCTTTCTTT.

The chain has TRBV3-1 (or the pseudogene TRBV3-2) and TRBJ1-2; D is uncertain. The germline V and J ends were trimmed by 4 bases and 8 bases, with 8 bases remaining between them. In germline, CDR1 is LGHDT, CDR2 YNNKEL (reference sequence). This CDR3 region has 11 residues. The CDR3 nucleotides are TGTGCCAGCAGCCCCGGGAGGGGCTACACCTTC. It specifies CASSPGRGYTF.

The chain is built from TRBV6-5 and TRBJ2-1; TRBD1 matches 9 bases. V dropped 6 bases and J dropped 6; count of bases not matched to a gene: 6. The CDR3 length is 14 residues. Per the germline V gene, CDR1 is MNHEY and CDR2 is SVGAGI. CDR3 DNA: TGTGCCAGCAGGCTACAGGGGGCGACCAATGAGCAGTTCTTC. Translated, it gives CASRLQGATNEQFF.

This clone ranks as medium-sized. This chain uses TRBV30 with TRBJ1-3, with TRBD1 as a possible D gene (5 bases). This CDR3 contains 13 residues. Per the germline V gene, CDR1 is GTSNPN and CDR2 is SVGIG (reference sequence). V shed 2 bases and J shed 11 bases, with 16 bases lying between them. The CDR3 DNA sequence: TGTGCCTGGAGTCGACCGGACCAGGGTTCCATATATTTT. Its translation: CAWSRPDQGSIYF.

This rearrangement joins TRBV19 to TRBJ2-1; 10 nucleotides align to TRBD2. The CDR3 is 16 amino acids. In germline, CDR1 is LNHDA, CDR2 SQIVND (reference sequence). The junction had 6 bases not matched to a gene; V was cut back by 7 bases and J by 0 bases. CDR3 amino acids: CASTASGSRSYNEQFF. The CDR3 DNA reads as TGTGCCAGTACCGCTAGCGGGAGCCGCTCCTACAATGAGCAGTTCTTC.

The gene calls are TRBV9 and TRBJ1-2; 10 bases fit TRBD1. Germline assignment: CDR1 SGDLS and CDR2 YYNGEE. The CDR3 covers 15 residues. Trimming removed 4 bases from V and 4 bases from J; junction bases left unmatched: 7. As DNA, the CDR3 is TGTGCCAGCAGCCTCCGGGACAGGGGTTCCTATGGCTACACCTTC. Encoded protein: CASSLRDRGSYGYTF.

The gene calls are TRBV4-2 and TRBJ1-2, with D perhaps TRBD1 (5 bases). Germline CDR1 is LGHNA and CDR2 is YNFKEQ. Trimming removed 1 base at V and 7 bases at J, with 13 bases between. The CDR3 sequence is 14 residues long. This chain's CDR3 is CASSQVNQGGGYTF. The CDR3 bases are TGTGCCAGCAGCCAAGTAAACCAGGGAGGTGGCTACACCTTC.

This clone was detected once. The chain has TRBV11-1 and TRBJ1-2, with no clear D. Trimming removed 5 bases at V and 6 bases at J, with 10 bases between. Germline-derived CDR1 and CDR2 are SGHAT and FQDESV (reference sequence). This CDR3 comprises 12 residues. CDR3 sequence reads: CASSVGGNGYTF. The DNA for the CDR3 is TGTGCCAGCAGCGTAGGAGGGAATGGCTACACCTTC. The full variable domain, with the rest looked up from reference TRBV11-1 and TRBJ1-2, is EAEVAQSPRYKITEKSQAVAFWCDPISGHATLYWYRQILGQGPELLVQFQDESVVDDSQLPKDRFSAERLKGVDSTLKIQPAELGDSAMYLCASSVGGNGYTFGSGTRLTVV.

The chain is built from TRBV19 and TRBJ2-3; 9 bases fit TRBD2. The CDR3 loop spans 16 amino acids. Trimming cost V 6 bases and J 0 bases; bases outside gene matches: 7. The germline V gene has CDR1 LNHDA and CDR2 SQIVND (reference sequence). CDR3 nucleotides: TGTGCCAGTAGGGGGTCTAGCGGGGTGAGCACAGATACGCAGTATTTT. It codes for CASRGSSGVSTDTQYF.

The gene calls are TRBV19 and TRBJ2-1, with D possibly matching TRBD2 (6 bases). Germline V gene sequence: CDR1 LNHDA, CDR2 SQIVND (reference sequence). The CDR3 extends over 19 amino acids. Trimming stripped 3 bases from V and 0 bases from J, with 21 bases between. DNA for the CDR3: TGTGCCAGTAGTATCAGGGACTCGGCCACCCTAAGCTCCTACAATGAGCAGTTCTTC. Protein: CASSIRDSATLSSYNEQFF.

This sequence joins TRBV2 and TRBJ2-3, with TRBD2 matching 13 bases. Trimming at V came to 6 bases and at J to 6 bases, leaving 9 bases not matched to a gene. The CDR3 consists of 16 residues. Germline CDR1 SNHLY, CDR2 FYNNEI. CDR3 region: CASSGTSGRATDTQYF. The CDR3 nucleotides read TGTGCCAGCAGCGGCACTAGCGGGAGGGCCACGGATACGCAGTATTTT.

This sequence joins TRBV27 and TRBJ1-1; no definite D call. This CDR3 contains 12 residues. CDR1 is MNHEY, CDR2 SMNVEV, per germline (reference sequence). V lost 1 base to trimming and J lost 7 bases, with 7 bases between them. CDR3 region: CASSLLAGEAFF. In DNA form, the CDR3 reads TGTGCCAGCAGTTTATTAGCTGGTGAAGCTTTCTTT.

The chain uses TRBV30 and TRBJ2-3; 11 bases agree with TRBD1. Germline CDR1 is GTSNPN and CDR2 is SVGIG (reference sequence). V was clipped by 7 bases and J by 4 bases; unmatched bases: 1. This CDR3 has 12 residues. CDR3 bases: TGTGCCTTGGACAGGGGGCCAGATACGCAGTATTTT. Its protein product is CALDRGPDTQYF.

V gene TRBV7-9 combines with J gene TRBJ2-7; 12 bases map to TRBD2. V dropped 7 bases and J dropped 3; count of bases not matched to a gene: 28. The CDR3 covers 22 residues. Germline V gene lookup returns CDR1 SEHNR and CDR2 FQNEAQ (reference sequence). The CDR3 nucleotides read TGTGCCAGCACAGGGACTAGCGGGTTTCTGCCCCCGTGCGCCCTTACCATCTACGAGCAGTACTTC. It specifies CASTGTSGFLPPCALTIYEQYF.

This chain joins TRBV30 and TRBJ2-5; a weak D match, TRBD2 (5 bases). This CDR3 has 15 residues. V shed 4 bases and J shed 5 bases, with 20 bases lying between them. Germline CDR1 is GTSNPN and CDR2 is SVGIG (reference sequence). DNA of the CDR3: TGTGCCTGGACCGCCGTCGGTGCGGGTGCGGAGACCCAGTACTTC. Protein sequence: CAWTAVGAGAETQYF.

V gene TRBV5-4 combines with J gene TRBJ2-1; TRBD2 agrees at 10 bases. After removal of 1 base from V and 5 bases from J, the junction contained 6 bases not matched to a gene. From germline, CDR1 is SGHNT and CDR2 YYREEE (reference sequence). CDR3 length equals 16 residues. In DNA form, the CDR3 reads TGTGCCAGCAGCTTGCCAGCGGGAGGGCCTAACAATGAGCAGTTCTTC. Translation gives CASSLPAGGPNNEQFF.

The chain recombines TRBV11-3 with TRBJ2-2; TRBD1 aligns across 8 bases. This CDR3 comprises 15 residues. Germline V gene sequence: CDR1 SGHNT, CDR2 YENEEA. With 6 bases clipped from V and 0 bases from J, the junction kept 3 bases outside the gene matches. CDR3: CASSPQGANTGELFF. CDR3 nucleotides: TGTGCCAGCAGTCCACAGGGGGCGAACACCGGGGAGCTGTTTTTT.

Only one count was recorded for this clone. The chain carries TRBV30 and TRBJ2-1; TRBD2 matches 13 bases. V trimming: 2 bases; J trimming: 6 bases; junction bases outside the gene matches: 4. Per germline, CDR1 GTSNPN and CDR2 SVGIG (reference sequence). This CDR3 comprises 15 residues. The CDR3 is CAWSLGTSGINEQFF. The CDR3 bases are TGTGCCTGGAGTCTCGGGACTAGCGGGATCAATGAGCAGTTCTTC. Combining the CDR3 with reference TRBV30 and TRBJ2-1 gives the whole variable domain SQTIHQWPATLVQPVGSPLSLECTVEGTSNPNLYWYRQAAGRGLQLLFYSVGIGQISSEVPQNLSASRPQDRQFILSSKKLLLSDSGFYLCAWSLGTSGINEQFFGPGTRLTVL.